The 32 T cell receptor beta chains below come from one sample, sequenced in a study of blood T cell repertoires in COVID-19. Here immunoSEQ multiplex PCR was the method, and the copy in TCRdb shows in-frame clones only, minus some. The top ten clones hold around 0.92% of a sample with about 350,000 clones, more than 70% of them seen once. The material sequenced was PBMCs or T cells enriched from blood (not recorded which). The receptors stem from a woman aged 30 to 39 who had been exposed to COVID-19.

The chain recombines TRBV18 with TRBJ1-4; unclear D gene. This CDR3 comprises 14 residues. From germline, CDR1 is KGHSH and CDR2 LQKENI. Trimming left V 3 bases short and J 8 bases short, with 13 bases between. The CDR3 reads CASSPLFGGEKLFF. In DNA form, the CDR3 reads TGTGCCAGCTCACCCTTATTCGGCGGCGAAAAACTGTTTTTT.

The chain uses TRBV2 and TRBJ1-5, with TRBD1 matching 10 bases. This CDR3 is 14 amino acids long. CDR1 is SNHLY, CDR2 FYNNEI, per germline. V shed 4 bases and J 6 bases; nucleotides not matched to a gene: 3. The CDR3 spells CASSGGQGLQPQHF. CDR3 DNA sequence: TGTGCCAGCAGTGGGGGACAGGGGCTTCAGCCCCAGCATTTT. Filled out from reference TRBV2 and TRBJ1-5, the complete variable domain reads EPEVTQTPSHQVTQMGQEVILRCVPISNHLYFYWYRQILGQKVEFLVSFYNNEISEKSEIFDDQFSVERPDGSNFTLKIRSTKLEDSAMYFCASSGGQGLQPQHFGDGTRLSIL.

The V gene is TRBV29-1, the J gene TRBJ2-1; D is perhaps TRBD2 (5 bases). CDR3 length equals 12 residues. V was pared by 8 bases and J by 3 bases, with 11 bases between. Germline CDR1 reads SQVTM; CDR2 reads ANQGSEA. CDR3 coding DNA: TGCAGCTCAAAGAGCGGCTACAATGAGCAGTTCTTC. Protein: CSSKSGYNEQFF.

The chain uses TRBV6-1 and TRBJ1-1, with D hard to call. The CDR3 runs 17 residues. Germline CDR1 MNHNS, CDR2 SASEGT. Trimming left V 0 bases short and J 3 bases short, with 17 bases between. CDR3 nucleotides: TGTGCCAGCAGTGAAGCCCCGCTTCGGAGGCAGGACACTGAAGCTTTCTTT. This translates into CASSEAPLRRQDTEAFF.

The chain uses TRBV4-2 and TRBJ1-1; 9 nucleotides agree with TRBD1. Trimming removed 7 bases from V and 1 base from J; junction bases left unmatched: 10. Looked up from germline, CDR1 is LGHNA and CDR2 is YNFKEQ. The CDR3 covers 16 residues. The CDR3 spells CASTKQPGQGNTEAFF. The CDR3 DNA reads TGTGCCAGCACTAAACAACCGGGACAGGGGAACACTGAAGCTTTCTTT.

The CDR3 DNA reads as TGTGCCAGCAGCCAACAGGGGAGAGCCAACGTCCTGACTTTC. It specifies CASSQQGRANVLTF. This chain connects TRBV14 to TRBJ2-6, with D perhaps TRBD1 (6 bases). The CDR3 loop spans 14 amino acids. Per the germline V gene, CDR1 is SGHDN and CDR2 is FVKESK. V lost 2 bases and J 7 bases, leaving 9 bases between the germline ends.

The V and J genes are TRBV7-9 and TRBJ1-4; D possibly corresponds to TRBD1 (6 bases). The V gene's germline CDR1 is SEHNR and CDR2 FQNEAQ (reference sequence). CDR3 length: 16 residues. V dropped 8 bases and J dropped 0 bases, with 16 bases sitting between them. DNA of the CDR3: TGTGCCAGCCAAGAAAGGGGGACCGCAACTAATGAAAAACTGTTTTTT. Its translation is CASQERGTATNEKLFF.

This chain links TRBV7-2 with TRBJ1-5, with TRBD1 identical over 7 bases. Trimming removed 5 bases from V and 1 base from J; junction bases left unmatched: 5. Germline V gene sequence: CDR1 SGHTA, CDR2 FQGNSA. The CDR3 loop spans 15 amino acids. DNA for the CDR3: TGTGCCAGCAGCGACAGGGTTAGGAGCAATCAGCCCCAGCATTTT. As protein: CASSDRVRSNQPQHF.

The chain couples TRBV6-5 to TRBJ2-4; 11 nucleotides agree with TRBD1. Per germline, CDR1 MNHEY and CDR2 SVGAGI. CDR3 length equals 15 residues. V lost 4 bases and J lost 6; bases outside the gene matches: 5. The CDR3 sequence is CASSSGQGVGNIQYF. CDR3 sequence (DNA): TGTGCCAGCAGTTCGGGACAGGGGGTCGGAAACATTCAGTACTTC.

This sequence joins TRBV2 and TRBJ2-5; a weak D match, TRBD1 (6 bases). Trimming pared 7 bases from V and 2 bases from J, leaving 17 bases between. The CDR3 is 15 residues long. The germline gives CDR1 SNHLY, CDR2 FYNNEI. As DNA, the CDR3 is TGTGCCAGCACCAAGGACAGAGGGGCGCAAGAGACCCAGTACTTC. Translating it yields CASTKDRGAQETQYF.

The chain has TRBV9 and TRBJ2-7, with TRBD2 identical over 11 bases. The ends lost 2 bases at V and 3 bases at J; junction bases unmatched: 7. Germline V CDR1 and CDR2: SGDLS, YYNGEE. The CDR3 sequence is 16 residues long. DNA of the CDR3: TGTGCCAGCAGCGTCTCCCCTAGCGGGGGGAACTACGAGCAGTACTTC. This sequence encodes CASSVSPSGGNYEQYF.

CDR3 sequence (DNA): TGTGCCAGCAGGGTTCCTGGACTAGACTCCTACAATGAGCAGTTCTTC. Its protein product is CASRVPGLDSYNEQFF. This rearrangement joins TRBV7-2 to TRBJ2-1; 7 positions match TRBD2. This CDR3 has 16 residues. Trimming cost V 6 bases and J 0 bases; bases outside gene matches: 8. CDR1 is SGHTA, CDR2 FQGNSA, per germline.

This clone was detected only once. This chain's CDR3 is CASSLVAGGGNEQFF. CDR3 bases: TGCGCCAGCAGCTTGGTGGCGGGAGGGGGAAATGAGCAGTTCTTC. This rearrangement joins TRBV5-1 to TRBJ2-1, with 9 nucleotides matching TRBD2. Germline CDR1 reads SGHRS; CDR2 reads YFSETQ. The CDR3 spans 15 residues. Trimming removed 0 bases from V and 7 bases from J; junction bases left unmatched: 5.

V usage is TRBV3-1 (or the pseudogene TRBV3-2) and J usage is TRBJ1-2; a possible D gene is TRBD1 (5 bases). The CDR3 loop spans 14 amino acids. Trimming removed 1 base from V and 7 bases from J, with 13 bases in between. In germline, CDR1 is LGHDT, CDR2 YNNKEL (reference sequence). In DNA, the CDR3 is TGTGCCAGCAGCCAAGTGGCCCCCGGGGGTGGCTACACCTTC. Translated: CASSQVAPGGGYTF.

The V call is TRBV10-2, the J call TRBJ2-3; tentative D call: TRBD2 (6 bases). The germline V gene encodes CDR1 WSHSY and CDR2 SAAADI. With 2 bases removed from V and 5 bases from J, the gap between germline ends came to 17 bases. The CDR3 has 16 amino acids. The CDR3: CASSEMVGSGVDTQYF. The CDR3 region has the DNA TGCGCCAGCAGTGAGATGGTCGGTTCGGGAGTAGATACGCAGTATTTT.

The chain recombines TRBV4-2 with TRBJ2-3, with TRBD2 as a possible D gene (5 bases). V shed 5 bases and J shed 0 bases, with 15 bases lying between them. This CDR3 spans 16 amino acids. Looked up from germline, CDR1 is LGHNA and CDR2 is YNFKEQ. In DNA, the CDR3 is TGTGCCAGCAGCTATACCCCAGCGGCAAGCACAGATACGCAGTATTTT. It yields the protein CASSYTPAASTDTQYF.

V is TRBV28 and J is TRBJ1-1; tentatively, D is TRBD1 (5 bases). This CDR3 spans 13 amino acids. V was trimmed by 7 bases and J by 4 bases, leaving 13 bases between them. Looked up from germline, CDR1 is MDHEN and CDR2 is SYDVKM. The DNA of the CDR3 is TGTGCCAGCATCAGGTTACAGGCCACTGAAGCTTTCTTT. This sequence encodes CASIRLQATEAFF.

V is TRBV28 and J is TRBJ2-2, with a tentative D call TRBD2 (6 bases). The CDR3 is 15 residues long. Trimming cost V 6 bases and J 1 base, with 12 bases left between them. Germline CDR1 and CDR2: MDHEN and SYDVKM. The DNA for the CDR3 is TGTGCCAGCAGGATCGGGGGAGGGAACACCGGGGAGCTGTTTTTT. Translated: CASRIGGGNTGELFF.

The chain uses TRBV12-5 and TRBJ1-2, with D perhaps TRBD1 (6 bases). This CDR3 spans 17 amino acids. V lost 4 bases, J lost 6 bases, and 24 bases lay in between. Germline CDR1 and CDR2: LGHNT and FRNRAP. The CDR3 region is CASGSSPPGRGRDGYTF. The DNA of the CDR3 is TGTGCTAGTGGTTCTTCCCCCCCTGGCAGGGGTAGGGATGGCTACACCTTC.

The genes are TRBV28 and TRBJ2-5; 7 bases agree with TRBD2. The CDR3 consists of 15 residues. V was pared by 3 bases and J by 1 base, with 5 bases of the junction left unmatched. CDR1 MDHEN and CDR2 SYDVKM come from the germline V gene. DNA for the CDR3: TGTGCCAGCAGTTTTGGGCTAGCGGCCCAAGAGACCCAGTACTTC. It yields the protein CASSFGLAAQETQYF. Full variable domain (remainder filled in from reference TRBV28 and TRBJ2-5): DVKVTQSSRYLVKRTGEKVFLECVQDMDHENMFWYRQDPGLGLRLIYFSYDVKMKEKGDIPEGYSVSREKKERFSLILESASTNQTSMYLCASSFGLAAQETQYFGPGTRLLVL.

This chain uses TRBV4-1 with TRBJ1-2; TRBD1 is a possible D gene (5 bases). The germline V gene has CDR1 MGHRA and CDR2 YSYEKL. The CDR3 has 14 residues. Trimming cost V 2 bases and J 4 bases, with 11 bases left between them. The CDR3 sequence: CASSQQDSPYGYTF. The CDR3, as DNA: TGCGCCAGCAGCCAACAAGACAGCCCCTATGGCTACACCTTC.

This clone was seen a handful of times. The chain uses TRBV3-1 (or the pseudogene TRBV3-2) and TRBJ2-7; D gene unclear. Germline CDR1 is LGHDT and CDR2 is YNNKEL (reference sequence). V dropped 0 bases and J dropped 6 bases, with 15 bases sitting between them. The CDR3 contains 15 residues. The CDR3 region is CASSQDPGRLPEQYF. The DNA of the CDR3 is TGTGCCAGCAGCCAAGACCCGGGTAGGCTGCCCGAGCAGTACTTC.

The J gene is TRBJ2-7, the V gene TRBV6-4, with 11 bases identical to TRBD2. Germline values: CDR1 MRHNA, CDR2 SNTAGT. The length of the CDR3 is 14 residues. J gave up 3 bases and V 5 bases, and 3 bases lay outside the gene matches. In nucleotides, the CDR3 is TGTGCCAGCAGTACCGGGACTAGCGGCTACGAGCAGTACTTC. Its protein product is CASSTGTSGYEQYF.

J is TRBJ1-5 and V is TRBV3-1 (or the pseudogene TRBV3-2); D uncertain. CDR3 size: 12 residues. Trimming shortened V by 4 bases and J by 6 bases, and 7 bases separated the two germline ends. The V gene's germline CDR1 is LGHDT and CDR2 YNNKEL (reference sequence). CDR3 sequence reads: CASSPGGQPQHF. The CDR3 DNA reads TGTGCCAGCAGCCCAGGAGGTCAGCCCCAGCATTTT.

The chain uses TRBV18 and TRBJ1-1; 8 nucleotides line up with TRBD1. Germline V lookup: CDR1 KGHSH, CDR2 LQKENI. The CDR3 is made up of 13 amino acids. V lost 6 bases and J lost 4; bases outside the gene matches: 4. CDR3 region: CASSQQGGTEAFF. The CDR3, as DNA: TGTGCCAGCTCCCAACAGGGGGGCACTGAAGCTTTCTTT.

The chain links TRBV29-1 to TRBJ2-5, with 10 bases fitting TRBD1. Trimming removed 2 bases from V and 5 bases from J; junction bases left unmatched: 11. In germline, CDR1 is SQVTM, CDR2 ANQGSEA. The CDR3 is 16 amino acids. CDR3 nucleotides: TGCAGCGTTGAATATTTTGGACAGGGGGAGGGCGAGACCCAGTACTTC. Amino acids: CSVEYFGQGEGETQYF.

V is TRBV27 and J is TRBJ1-5; 7 nucleotides agree with TRBD1. CDR3 length: 14 residues. Germline V CDR1 and CDR2: MNHEY, SMNVEV (reference sequence). Trimming removed 7 bases from V and 1 base from J; junction bases left unmatched: 4. CDR3 residues: CASKEGASNQPQHF. The CDR3, as DNA: TGTGCCAGCAAGGAGGGGGCAAGCAATCAGCCCCAGCATTTT.

This CDR3 is CASSLGRLAADTQYF. The CDR3 nucleotides are TGTGCCAGCAGCTTGGGGCGGCTAGCCGCAGATACGCAGTATTTT. V and J are TRBV5-4 and TRBJ2-3; the D gene is possibly TRBD2 (5 bases). The CDR3 is made up of 15 amino acids. V lost 0 bases and J 4 bases, leaving 12 bases between the germline ends. Germline CDR1 is SGHNT and CDR2 is YYREEE (reference sequence). The variable domain in full, completed from reference TRBV5-4 and TRBJ2-3, reads ETGVTQSPTHLIKTRGQQVTLRCSSQSGHNTVSWYQQALGQGPQFIFQYYREEENGRGNFPPRFSGLQFPNYSSELNVNALELDDSALYLCASSLGRLAADTQYFGPGTRLTVL.

The genes are TRBV12-3 or TRBV12-4 and TRBJ1-2; possible D gene TRBD1, 6 bases. V lost 5 bases, J lost 3 bases, and 10 bases lay in between. The CDR3 sequence is 13 residues long. CDR3 DNA: TGTGCCAGCAGTCCGGACAGATACTATGGCTACACCTTC. This sequence encodes CASSPDRYYGYTF.

The chain uses TRBV9 and TRBJ1-2, with D tentatively TRBD1 (5 bases). CDR3 length: 16 residues. Trimming removed 3 bases from V and 5 bases from J, with 20 bases in between. Germline CDR1 reads SGDLS; CDR2 reads YYNGEE. For the CDR3, the DNA is TGTGCCAGCAGCGCCGCGGGGGAGATAGCTCCTTATGGCTACACCTTC. Protein product: CASSAAGEIAPYGYTF.

The gene calls are TRBV9 and TRBJ2-5; TRBD2 agrees at 10 bases. There are 15 residues in the CDR3. The V gene end was trimmed by 3 bases and the J gene end by 5 bases; junction bases not matched to a gene: 7. Germline CDR1 SGDLS, CDR2 YYNGEE. This CDR3 is CASSAGAGGGETQYF. The CDR3 region has the DNA TGTGCCAGCAGCGCCGGAGCGGGAGGGGGGGAGACCCAGTACTTC.

The chain couples TRBV3-1 (or the pseudogene TRBV3-2) to TRBJ1-4; 9 bases are a match to TRBD1. The CDR3 covers 15 residues. Looked up from germline, CDR1 is LGHDT and CDR2 is YNNKEL (reference sequence). Trimming removed 5 bases from V and 5 bases from J; junction bases left unmatched: 6. In nucleotides, the CDR3 is TGTGCCAGCAGCAAGGGGGACAGGGTGAATGAAAAACTGTTTTTT. Its protein is CASSKGDRVNEKLFF.